This T cell receptor (beta chain) was sequenced in a study of T cell responses to AZD1222 COVID-19 vaccine. Of note for this clone: Its antigen remains unidentified.

The CDR3 runs to 15 residues. The germline CDR1 and CDR2 sequences are MNHEY and SMNVEV (reference sequence). The germline V and J ends were trimmed by 5 bases and 0 bases, with 12 bases remaining between them. Profiled with immunoSEQ multiplex PCR; TCRdb holds only in-frame clones, not every one. The table has about 110,000 clones, approximately 90% seen once; the top ten hold about 2.5%. Regarding the study as a whole: CD4 TCRs associated with vaccination spanned spike, dominating at 160-218 and 743-854. Just a handful of people given AZD1222 tested seropositive at baseline. It should be noted that donors were predominantly white British and more often female, and clonal diversity was possibly underestimated.

The source was peripheral blood, collected 28 days after the second AZD1222 dose. The origin of this receptor is an adult who received the AZD1222 COVID-19 vaccine. V is TRBV27 and J is TRBJ2-3; D is unresolved. The CDR3, as DNA: TGTGCCAGCAGTACTGTCTGGTCCAGCACAGATACGCAGTATTTT. Protein sequence: CASSTVWSSTDTQYF.